This TCR beta chain was found in a study of quantifying T cell responses using KT2 cells. Looking at the study overall: cDNA was made from DNase-treated RNA using alpha and beta constant primers. Study-level results: KT2 clone alpha and beta sequence counts scaled linearly with input KT2 cell number.

The cDNA 3' end received a ligated oligonucleotide with a UMI. An equimolar mix of RC1.1 and RC1.2 primed the beta chain across TRBC1 and TRBC2. TCRdb ran MiXCR on the UMI-ligation and nested PCR reads and lists one entry per CDR3 protein. The sample has 40,000 to 60,000 distinct CDR3 sequences; roughly 11% are singletons. This clonotype showed up just a few times. Antigen unknown. Different KT2-to-PBMC ratios were created with a constant PBMC count. The receptor comes from a human donor. Specimen: PBMCs spiked with cells of the T cell clone KT2.

The CDR3 is CASRRDRGLETQYF. The CDR3 nucleotides read TGTGCCAGTCGCCGGGACAGGGGGCTGGAGACCCAGTACTTC. The chain uses TRBV6-5 and TRBJ2-5, with 12 bases that match TRBD1. The V and J ends lost 9 bases and 5 bases, in that order; junction bases with no gene match: 7. The CDR3 length is 14 residues. CDR1 and CDR2 (germline): MNHEY, SVGAGI.